The rows below give T cell receptor beta chains drawn from one sample of a study of shared clonotypes between healthy human individuals. Data came from immunoSEQ multiplex PCR; TCRdb stores just in-frame clones and leaves some out. The sample contains around 2,000,000 clones, 90% to 95% of which appear only once. Sequenced sample: naive CD4+ T cells sorted from blood. The receptor set was obtained from a man aged 18 to 30 in good health. CDR3s include the opening cysteine and the closing phenylalanine or tryptophan. Each record gives: D gene, V gene, J gene, clone size, CDR3 DNA, CDR3 protein. The D gene is left open where the match is weak. Clone size is given for some rows only: seen once, a few or many times, or a class if the clone is expanded.

.	TRBV4-1	TRBJ2-5	.	TGCGCCAGCAGCCAAAACTACGGACTGAAGGAGACCCAGTACTTC	CASSQNYGLKETQYF
.	TRBV10-3	TRBJ2-7	.	TGTGCCCTCGGCCGGGACCTCGGAAACGAGCAGTACTTC	CALGRDLGNEQYF
TRBD1	TRBV30	TRBJ2-5	.	TGTGCCTGGAGTGTACGGGAAGGGGGCGAAATAGGAAAGACCCAGTACTTC	CAWSVREGGEIGKTQYF
TRBD2	TRBV6-5	TRBJ2-5	few	TGTGCCAGCAGTAGACTAGCGGGAGGAGAGACCCAGTACTTC	CASSRLAGGETQYF
.	TRBV12-2	TRBJ2-7	.	TGTACTTTCCGGGGGAGGCGGGAGGGCCTTGAGCAGTACTTC	CTFRGRREGLEQYF
TRBD2	TRBV7-2	TRBJ2-2	.	TGTGCCAGCAGCTTACTAGCGGGAGACACCGGGGAGCTGTTTTTT	CASSLLAGDTGELFF
.	TRBV20-1	TRBJ2-7	.	TGCAGTGCGATACTAAGCTACGAGCAGTACTTC	CSAILSYEQYF
.	TRBV7-9	TRBJ2-2	.	TGTGCCAGCAGGGATAGACTCCGGGACTCAAACACCGGGGAGCTGTTTTTT	CASRDRLRDSNTGELFF
.	TRBV18	TRBJ2-2	.	TGTGCCAGCTCACTTTTCCAGGTCACGAACACCGGGGAGCTGTTTTTT	CASSLFQVTNTGELFF
.	TRBV11-2	TRBJ2-7	.	TGTGCCAGCAGCTTAGGGACCCGGGGGTCCTACGAGCAGTACTTC	CASSLGTRGSYEQYF
.	TRBV5-1	TRBJ1-1	.	TGCGCCAGCAGCACCCAGACAGCGAACACTGAAGCTTTCTTT	CASSTQTANTEAFF
TRBD2	TRBV10-3	TRBJ2-3	.	TGTGCCATCAGTGAAACTAGCGGCTACACAGATACGCAGTATTTT	CAISETSGYTDTQYF
TRBD2	TRBV11-2	TRBJ2-2	.	TGTGCCAGCAGCTTCGGGGGGGCTCCGACCGGGGAGCTGTTTTTT	CASSFGGAPTGELFF
.	TRBV1	TRBJ2-2	.	TGCACCAGCAGCCAAGTTTGGGCCCGGGGACACCTGGAAGTCGGGGCCGGGGAGCTGTTTTTT	CTSSQVWARGHLEVGAGELFF
.	TRBV18	TRBJ2-1	.	TGTGCCAGCTCACCACGCCCCCTGTACAATGAGCAGTTCTTC	CASSPRPLYNEQFF
.	TRBV2	TRBJ2-5	.	TGTGCCAGCAGTGTCCGGGACAAGCAAGAGACCCAGTACTTC	CASSVRDKQETQYF
.	TRBV11-2	TRBJ1-2	.	TGTGCCAGCAGCTTAATCCAGACAGGAGATTATGGCTACACCTTC	CASSLIQTGDYGYTF
.	TRBV18	TRBJ2-2	.	TGTGCCAGCACCCCCGTTAAGAACACCGGGGAGCTGTTTTTT	CASTPVKNTGELFF
TRBD2	TRBV30	TRBJ2-1	.	TGTGCCTGGGCGGCAGCGGGAGGTTGGGATGAGCAGTTCTTC	CAWAAAGGWDEQFF
TRBD1	TRBV6-5	TRBJ1-6	.	TGTGCCAGCAGTTACTCGACGGGACAGGGTAATTCACCCCTCCACTTT	CASSYSTGQGNSPLHF